This TCR beta chain was sequenced in a study of blood T cell repertoires in COVID-19. Study details: Collection of acute and convalescent COVID-19 samples took place in the United States, Italy and Spain. From T cells, B-cell-depleted T cells, or PBMCs came the material, which was cDNA or gDNA.

The table came from immunoSEQ multiplex PCR; TCRdb's copy has only in-frame clones and leaves some out. The table shows roughly 250,000 clones, with less than 90% occurring only once. The CDR3 is 13 residues long. CDR1 is LGHDT and CDR2 is YNNKEL in the germline V gene (reference sequence). The gene calls are TRBV3-1 (or the pseudogene TRBV3-2) and TRBJ2-7, with D perhaps TRBD2 (5 bases). This TCR came from a man in his sixties who had recovered from COVID-19. Sequencing was done on a sample of peripheral blood. As DNA, the CDR3 is TGTGCAGTAGAGGGCCCGACGACCTACGAGCAGTACTTC. Residues: CAVEGPTTYEQYF.